The rows below give T cell receptor beta chains drawn from one sample of a study of cytomegalovirus exposure and HLA in healthy donors. The data were produced by immunoSEQ multiplex PCR, yet TCRdb's version contains in-frame clones alone and is incomplete. The sample has under 150,000 clones; around nine tenths are singletons. The sequencing input was PBMCs. These receptors originate from a man between 18 and 35 years old in good health and CMV-seropositive. Both conserved end residues are part of each CDR3. A D gene is named only where the DNA matches it firmly. Rows may omit the clone size; those that give it use once, few, many or a size class.

J gene | clone size | V gene | D gene | CDR3 protein | CDR3 DNA
TRBJ2-1 | NA | TRBV5-1 | NA | CASSLQGGEQFF | TGCGCCAGCAGCCTACAGGGAGGGGAGCAGTTCTTC
TRBJ2-1 | NA | TRBV9 | TRBD2 | CASSSPQDPRGTTYNEQFF | TGTGCCAGCAGCTCCCCCCAGGACCCCAGAGGGACTACCTACAATGAGCAGTTCTTC
TRBJ2-5 | NA | TRBV10-3 | TRBD2 | CAISELAGGGQETQYF | TGTGCCATCAGTGAGTTGGCGGGAGGGGGACAAGAGACCCAGTACTTC
TRBJ1-3 | NA | TRBV9 | NA | CASSAGGSSGNTIYF | TGTGCCAGCAGCGCCGGGGGTTCGTCTGGAAACACCATATATTTT
TRBJ2-5 | NA | TRBV6-5 | NA | CASSYGEDAETQYF | TGTGCCAGCAGTTACGGGGAGGACGCGGAGACCCAGTACTTC
TRBJ2-1 | NA | TRBV25-1 | NA | CASSEYVRGNEQFF | TGTGCCAGCAGTGAATACGTCAGGGGCAATGAGCAGTTCTTC
TRBJ1-2 | few | TRBV28 | TRBD1 | CATRRGAQGGYTF | TGTGCCACGCGCAGGGGGGCGCAAGGTGGCTACACCTTC
TRBJ1-3 | NA | TRBV7-2 | NA | CASSLVAGSSETIYF | TGTGCCAGCAGCTTAGTGGCAGGCAGTTCAGAGACCATATATTTT
TRBJ1-2 | NA | TRBV7-2 | NA | CASSARQSFDYGYTF | TGTGCCAGCAGCGCCCGACAGAGTTTTGACTATGGCTACACCTTC
TRBJ1-1 | NA | TRBV2 | TRBD1 | CASVRDRNTEAFF | TGTGCCAGCGTACGGGACAGGAACACTGAAGCTTTCTTT
TRBJ2-1 | NA | TRBV7-3 | NA | CASSLLLAYNEQFF | TGTGCCAGCAGCTTATTGCTAGCTTACAATGAGCAGTTCTTC
TRBJ2-3 | NA | TRBV5-1 | TRBD2 | CATSGSTDTQYF | TGCGCCACTAGCGGGAGTACAGATACGCAGTATTTT
TRBJ2-3 | NA | TRBV10-3 | NA | CAISVKGGTDTQYF | TGTGCCATCAGTGTCAAGGGGGGCACAGATACGCAGTATTTT
TRBJ2-7 | NA | TRBV7-9 | NA | CASSLVAYEQYF | TGTGCCAGCAGCTTAGTAGCCTACGAGCAGTACTTC
TRBJ1-5 | NA | TRBV19 | TRBD1 | CASSIEGRGLQPQHF | TGTGCCAGTAGTATAGAGGGCAGGGGGCTGCAGCCCCAGCATTTT
TRBJ2-1 | NA | TRBV29-1 | NA | CSVRVSGVINNEQFF | TGCAGCGTTCGGGTCTCGGGGGTCATAAACAATGAGCAGTTCTTC
TRBJ2-7 | NA | TRBV6-5 | TRBD1 | CASGNRGWAYEQYF | TGTGCCAGCGGAAACAGGGGATGGGCCTACGAGCAGTACTTC
TRBJ2-7 | NA | TRBV28 | NA | CASSLSAIPNLYEQYF | TGTGCCAGCAGCCTAAGTGCCATCCCGAACTTATACGAGCAGTACTTC
TRBJ2-3 | NA | TRBV7-2 | NA | CASRGGSDTQYF | TGTGCCAGCAGAGGGGGATCAGATACGCAGTATTTT
TRBJ1-1 | NA | TRBV5-1 | NA | CASAAGGTPEAFF | TGCGCCAGCGCCGCGGGGGGTACTCCTGAAGCTTTCTTT
TRBJ2-7 | NA | TRBV2 | TRBD1 | CASSDPHRDSYEQYF | TGTGCCAGCAGTGACCCCCACCGGGACAGCTACGAGCAGTACTTC
TRBJ2-2 | NA | TRBV27 | TRBD2 | CASSPHGSGSIGELFF | TGTGCCAGCAGTCCACACGGTAGCGGGAGTATTGGGGAGCTGTTTTTT
TRBJ2-3 | NA | TRBV9 | TRBD1 | CASSVGGQGAGDTQYF | TGTGCCAGCAGCGTAGGGGGTCAGGGGGCAGGAGATACGCAGTATTTT
TRBJ1-1 | NA | TRBV28 | TRBD1 | CASSRYRGSTEAFF | TGTGCCAGCAGTAGGTACAGGGGGAGCACTGAAGCTTTCTTT
TRBJ2-1 | NA | TRBV11-2 | NA | CASSSTMRPGGRVRNEQFF | TGTGCCAGCAGCTCCACCATGCGCCCGGGGGGCCGGGTAAGGAATGAGCAGTTCTTC
TRBJ2-6 | NA | TRBV7-2 | NA | CARGGYSSGANVLTF | TGTGCCAGAGGTGGATACAGCTCTGGGGCCAACGTCCTGACTTTC
TRBJ2-3 | few | TRBV10-1 | TRBD1 | CASSESWTGLTDTQYF | TGCGCCAGCAGTGAGTCCTGGACAGGGTTGACAGATACGCAGTATTTT
TRBJ1-5 | NA | TRBV18 | TRBD1 | CASSPGTESLGPQHF | TGTGCCAGCTCACCCGGGACAGAATCCCTGGGGCCCCAGCATTTT
TRBJ2-1 | NA | TRBV25-1 | NA | CASSRTDYNEQFF | TGTGCCAGCAGTCGCACAGATTACAATGAGCAGTTCTTC
TRBJ2-3 | NA | TRBV4-1 | TRBD2 | CASSLGTSGRTDTQYF | TGCGCCAGCAGCCTTGGGACTAGCGGGAGAACAGATACGCAGTATTTT
TRBJ1-2 | once | TRBV14 | TRBD1 | CASSQDLGTGSGYTF | TGTGCCAGCAGCCAAGATCTTGGGACAGGAAGCGGCTACACCTTC
TRBJ2-1 | NA | TRBV2 | TRBD2 | CASGGLAGDSYNEQFF | TGTGCCAGCGGGGGACTAGCGGGCGACTCCTACAATGAGCAGTTCTTC
TRBJ2-1 | NA | TRBV9 | TRBD2 | CASSSLLAGYNEQLF | TGTGCCAGCAGTTCATTGTTAGCGGGTTACAATGAGCAGCTCTTC